These 4 T cell receptor beta chains share one sample of origin, sequenced in a study of blood T cell repertoires in COVID-19. TCRdb's copy holds only in-frame clones and misses some; the assay was immunoSEQ multiplex PCR. In the table there are approximately 200,000 clones, roughly 81% of which are singletons. Sequenced sample: peripheral blood. These receptors all stem from a woman of 80 years or more with COVID-19, enrolled during active disease.

The chain carries TRBV4-1 and TRBJ2-3; 7 bases are a match to TRBD2. Germline V gene sequence: CDR1 MGHRA, CDR2 YSYEKL. The V gene end was trimmed by 3 bases and the J gene end by 6 bases; junction bases not matched to a gene: 6. This CDR3 contains 14 residues. The CDR3: CASSHRLAADTQYF. CDR3 nucleotide sequence: TGCGCCAGCAGCCATCGACTAGCCGCCGATACGCAGTATTTT.

This chain connects TRBV15 to TRBJ2-1; D may be TRBD1 (7 bases). The germline V gene has CDR1 LNHNV and CDR2 YYDKDF (reference sequence). Trimming took off 1 base at V and 0 bases at J, with 22 bases between the two ends. This CDR3 contains 20 residues. The chain's CDR3 is CATSRAGGQWGIGSYNEQFF. The DNA for the CDR3 is TGTGCCACCAGCAGAGCAGGGGGGCAGTGGGGTATCGGCTCCTACAATGAGCAGTTCTTC. The full variable domain, its missing parts supplied by reference TRBV15 and TRBJ2-1, is DAMVIQNPRYQVTQFGKPVTLSCSQTLNHNVMYWYQQKSSQAPKLLFHYYDKDFNNEADTPDNFQSRRPNTSFCFLDIRSPGLGDTAMYLCATSRAGGQWGIGSYNEQFFGPGTRLTVL.

This clone was seen a handful of times. The chain carries TRBV5-1 and TRBJ2-3, with TRBD1 as a possible D gene (6 bases). Germline V gives CDR1 SGHRS, CDR2 YFSETQ. The CDR3 has 14 amino acids. V lost 4 bases and J lost 0, with 9 bases in between. The CDR3 DNA sequence: TGCGCCAGCAGCCCGGACAGTAGCACAGATACGCAGTATTTT. Its protein product is CASSPDSSTDTQYF.

This chain uses TRBV24-1 with TRBJ2-1, with TRBD2 matching over 11 bases. Per the germline V gene, CDR1 is KGHDR and CDR2 is SFDVKD. The CDR3 extends over 16 amino acids. Germline trimming cut 2 bases from V and 4 bases from J; bases unmatched to any gene: 3. The CDR3 is CATSDSGLAGYNEQFF. Written as DNA, the CDR3 is TGTGCCACCAGTGATTCTGGACTAGCGGGTTACAATGAGCAGTTCTTC.